These 18 T cell receptor beta chains were all obtained from the same sample, sequenced in a study of ipilimumab plus nivolumab after autologous stem cell transplantation. Sequenced by immunoSEQ multiplex PCR; TCRdb stores in-frame clones only, minus some. The sample gives tens of thousands of clones, about 83% of which show up once; more than 2% is in the top ten. The sample here was PBMCs, taken in a trial of ipilimumab plus nivolumab as post-transplant consolidation. The receptors were gathered from a male donor with diffuse large B-cell lymphoma.

This sequence joins TRBV9 and TRBJ2-7; 13 nucleotides line up with TRBD2. The V and J ends lost 3 bases and 2 bases, in that order; junction bases with no gene match: 5. The CDR3 sequence is 16 residues long. Germline loops: CDR1 SGDLS, CDR2 YYNGEE. CDR3 bases: TGTGCCAGCAGCGCAAAGGGACTAGCGGGAACCTACGAGCAGTACTTC. The encoded protein is CASSAKGLAGTYEQYF.

This clone has a handful of counts. The rearrangement links TRBV11-2 to TRBJ1-1; a possible D gene is TRBD1 (5 bases). Trimming stripped 5 bases from V and 2 bases from J, with 15 bases between. This CDR3 contains 15 residues. Germline loops: CDR1 SGHAT, CDR2 FQNNGV. CDR3 coding DNA: TGTGCCAGCAGCCCCCCCTGGGGGGAAAACACTGAAGCTTTCTTT. Residues: CASSPPWGENTEAFF. Combining the CDR3 with reference TRBV11-2 and TRBJ1-1 gives the whole variable domain EAGVAQSPRYKIIEKRQSVAFWCNPISGHATLYWYQQILGQGPKLLIQFQNNGVVDDSQLPKDRFSAERLKGVDSTLKIQPAKLEDSAVYLCASSPPWGENTEAFFGQGTRLTVV.

A few counts support this clone. The J gene is TRBJ2-7, the V gene TRBV19; tentative D call: TRBD2 (6 bases). The CDR3 is made up of 16 amino acids. Trimming pared 4 bases from V and 7 bases from J, leaving 23 bases between. The germline gives CDR1 LNHDA, CDR2 SQIVND (reference sequence). The CDR3 sequence: CASSTNLGTEFREQYF. The CDR3 region has the DNA TGTGCCAGTAGTACAAACCTCGGGACTGAATTTAGGGAGCAGTACTTC.

CDR3 nucleotides: TGTGCCAGCAGTGAGACTAGCGGGGGTCTGGGTGAGCAGTTCTTC. Protein sequence: CASSETSGGLGEQFF. J is TRBJ2-1 and V is TRBV2; 12 nucleotides agree with TRBD2. Germline loops: CDR1 SNHLY, CDR2 FYNNEI. CDR3 length: 15 amino acids. V trimming: 3 bases; J trimming: 9 bases; junction bases outside the gene matches: 6.

J is TRBJ1-2 and V is TRBV5-1; 7 bases align to TRBD1. Germline V gene sequence: CDR1 SGHRS, CDR2 YFSETQ. This CDR3 contains 13 residues. V trimming: 6 bases; J trimming: 11 bases; junction bases outside the gene matches: 13. CDR3 in DNA: TGCGCCAGCAACCTTCGGACAGGCCTCCCTTACACCTTC. It encodes CASNLRTGLPYTF.

V and J are TRBV18 and TRBJ1-3, with TRBD1 identical over 7 bases. The V gene's germline CDR1 is KGHSH and CDR2 LQKENI. Trimming removed 1 base from V and 4 bases from J; junction bases left unmatched: 4. This CDR3 has 15 amino acids. The DNA for the CDR3 is TGTGCCAGCTCACCACGCGGACAGGACGGAAACACCATATATTTT. Translation: CASSPRGQDGNTIYF.

CDR3 protein: CASSASRGNEKLFF. The DNA of the CDR3 is TGTGCCAGCTCAGCGTCCAGGGGCAATGAAAAACTGTTTTTT. The chain combines TRBV18 with TRBJ1-4; D might be TRBD1 (6 bases). The V end was cut by 5 bases, the J end by 5 bases, with 12 bases between. The CDR3 totals 14 residues. Germline CDR1 is KGHSH and CDR2 is LQKENI.

The gene calls are TRBV5-1 and TRBJ2-3; tentative D call: TRBD1 (6 bases). V was trimmed by 0 bases and J by 2 bases, leaving 7 bases between them. The CDR3 spans 14 residues. Germline V gene sequence: CDR1 SGHRS, CDR2 YFSETQ. The CDR3 sequence: CASSLGDNTDTQYF. CDR3 in DNA: TGCGCCAGCAGCTTGGGGGACAACACAGATACGCAGTATTTT.

The chain links TRBV5-1 to TRBJ1-1, with D uncertain. CDR1 SGHRS and CDR2 YFSETQ come from the germline V gene. V was cut by 1 base and J by 1 base, with 11 bases left in between. The CDR3 runs 15 residues. For the CDR3, the DNA is TGCGCCAGCAGCTTGTTGACGCAAGCGAACACTGAAGCTTTCTTT. Its protein product is CASSLLTQANTEAFF. Full variable domain (outside the CDR3, taken from reference TRBV5-1 and TRBJ1-1): KAGVTQTPRYLIKTRGQQVTLSCSPISGHRSVSWYQQTPGQGLQFLFEYFSETQRNKGNFPGRFSGRQFSNSRSEMNVSTLELGDSALYLCASSLLTQANTEAFFGQGTRLTVV.

The chain carries TRBV6-1 and TRBJ1-5, with D possibly TRBD1 on 6 matching bases. CDR1 is MNHNS and CDR2 is SASEGT in the germline V gene. This CDR3 has 15 residues. The V end lost 0 bases, the J end lost 9 bases, and 15 bases lay between the germline ends. CDR3 sequence: CASSEAWGTGRPQHF. In DNA form, the CDR3 reads TGTGCCAGCAGTGAAGCTTGGGGAACAGGGCGGCCCCAGCATTTT.

V gene TRBV6-5 combines with J gene TRBJ2-1; 8 nucleotides match TRBD2. This CDR3 spans 14 amino acids. J lost 8 bases, V lost 1 base, and 4 bases had no gene match. Germline-derived CDR1 and CDR2 are MNHEY and SVGAGI. CDR3 region: CASSYYGGAYEQFF. The CDR3 DNA sequence: TGTGCCAGCAGTTACTACGGGGGGGCCTATGAGCAGTTCTTC.

V and J are TRBV10-3 and TRBJ1-1; 9 positions match TRBD1. The CDR3 totals 12 residues. The V and J ends lost 10 bases and 6 bases, in that order; junction bases with no gene match: 6. The germline V gene has CDR1 ENHRY and CDR2 SYGVKD. This chain's CDR3 is CASGGQGPEAFF. The DNA of the CDR3 is TGTGCCAGCGGGGGACAGGGCCCTGAAGCTTTCTTT.

This clone was seen only a few times. The chain combines TRBV19 with TRBJ1-1; D may be TRBD1 (5 bases). Per the germline V gene, CDR1 is LNHDA and CDR2 is SQIVND (reference sequence). V lost 7 bases, J lost 4 bases, and 13 bases lay in between. CDR3 length: 13 residues. In DNA, the CDR3 is TGTGCCAGTAAGTGCCAGGGTTGCACTGAAGCTTTCTTT. Residues: CASKCQGCTEAFF.

This sequence joins TRBV7-8 and TRBJ1-2; D gene uncertain. Trimming took off 1 base at V and 4 bases at J, with 13 bases between the two ends. The CDR3 consists of 15 residues. Per germline, CDR1 SGHVS and CDR2 FQNEAQ. The CDR3 DNA sequence: TGTGCCAGCAGCTTAGTTAGAGGGTATGGCTATGGCTACACCTTC. This encodes CASSLVRGYGYGYTF.

The V and J genes are TRBV7-2 and TRBJ2-2; 7 bases match TRBD1. CDR3 size: 13 residues. The germline V gene encodes CDR1 SGHTA and CDR2 FQGNSA. V trimming: 5 bases; J trimming: 5 bases; junction bases outside the gene matches: 2. The CDR3 sequence is CASSDRVTGELFF. The DNA of the CDR3 is TGTGCCAGCAGCGACAGGGTTACCGGGGAGCTGTTTTTT. Full variable domain (remainder filled in from reference TRBV7-2 and TRBJ2-2): GAGVSQSPSNKVTEKGKDVELRCDPISGHTALYWYRQSLGQGLEFLIYFQGNSAPDKSGLPSDRFSAERTGGSVSTLTIQRTQQEDSAVYLCASSDRVTGELFFGEGSRLTVL.

This chain links TRBV6-1 with TRBJ1-1; D is unclear. The CDR3 contains 13 residues. Germline V gives CDR1 MNHNS, CDR2 SASEGT. V was pared by 2 bases and J by 1 base, with 5 bases between. The CDR3 DNA follows: TGTGCCAGCAGTGAATTGAAGAACACTGAAGCTTTCTTT. Translating it yields CASSELKNTEAFF.

The chain links TRBV6-1 to TRBJ1-2; D unclear. The CDR3 is 12 residues long. V lost 8 bases and J 6 bases, leaving 13 bases between the germline ends. The V gene's germline CDR1 is MNHNS and CDR2 SASEGT. CDR3 bases: TGTGCCAGCGCGACGGCATGGGATGGCTACACCTTC. Translated: CASATAWDGYTF.

The chain joins TRBV19 to TRBJ1-3; a possible D gene is TRBD1 (6 bases). Trimming shortened V by 7 bases and J by 2 bases, and 15 bases separated the two germline ends. Germline-derived CDR1 and CDR2 are LNHDA and SQIVND (reference sequence). The CDR3 length is 15 residues. CDR3 bases: TGTGCCAGTACCCCTCCGGGGGCGACTGGAAACACCATATATTTT. It yields the protein CASTPPGATGNTIYF.